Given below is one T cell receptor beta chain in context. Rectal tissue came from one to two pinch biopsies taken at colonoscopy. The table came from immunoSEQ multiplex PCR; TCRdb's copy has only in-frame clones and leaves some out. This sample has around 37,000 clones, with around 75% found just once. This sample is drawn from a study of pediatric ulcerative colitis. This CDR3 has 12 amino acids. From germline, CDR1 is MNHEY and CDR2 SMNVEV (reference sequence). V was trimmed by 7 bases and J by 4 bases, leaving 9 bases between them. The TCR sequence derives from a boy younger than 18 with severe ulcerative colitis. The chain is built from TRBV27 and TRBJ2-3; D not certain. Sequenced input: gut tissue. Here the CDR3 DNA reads TGTGCCAGCAAAGCTGAGGCAGATACGCAGTATTTT. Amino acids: CASKAEADTQYF.